One and the same sample provided the 20 T cell receptor beta chains below, sequenced in a study of T-cell memory formation after mild COVID-19. TCRdb reprocessed the 5' RACE reads with MiXCR, giving one entry per CDR3 protein. Of tens of thousands of distinct CDR3 sequences listed, around 7.2% are singletons. The sequenced sample was PBMCs or a T cell subset sorted from them (not recorded which). The receptors derive from an adult woman who had mild COVID-19 (a few samples of this study predate the infection). Cell type and time point are not known.

This clonotype has ten or more counts. The J gene is TRBJ2-7, the V gene TRBV19; 7 nucleotides line up with TRBD1. The CDR3 has 14 amino acids. In germline, CDR1 is LNHDA, CDR2 SQIVND (reference sequence). Trimming cost V 1 base and J 4 bases; bases outside gene matches: 4. DNA for the CDR3: TGTGCCAGTAGTATAGGAGGGGGCGTGTACGAGCAGTACTTC. Residues: CASSIGGGVYEQYF.

In its sample, this clonotype was seen many times. V is TRBV3-1 and J is TRBJ2-7; no firm D call. The germline gives CDR1 LGHDT, CDR2 YNNKEL (reference sequence). This CDR3 is 12 amino acids long. Trimming removed 2 bases from V and 3 bases from J, with 5 bases in between. CDR3 residues: CASSQYIYEQYF. DNA for the CDR3: TGTGCCAGCAGCCAATACATCTACGAGCAGTACTTC.

In its sample, this clonotype was seen many times. For the CDR3, the DNA is TGCGCCAGCAGCCCCCGGCGAGCGGCAACCTACGAGCAGTACTTC. It translates to CASSPRRAATYEQYF. V usage is TRBV4-3 and J usage is TRBJ2-7, with D perhaps matching TRBD2 (5 bases). Germline assignment: CDR1 LGHNA and CDR2 YSLEER. This CDR3 spans 15 amino acids. V lost 4 bases, J lost 2 bases, and 15 bases lay in between.

This clonotype was seen many times. CDR3 region: CASSLGVGGELFF. For the CDR3, the DNA is TGTGCCAGCAGCTTAGGAGTTGGAGGGGAGCTGTTTTTT. The rearrangement links TRBV11-2 to TRBJ2-2, with D unclear. CDR3 length: 13 residues. CDR1 is SGHAT and CDR2 is FQNNGV in the germline V gene. V was cut by 1 base and J by 8 bases, with 8 bases left in between.

This clonotype has ten or more counts. This chain uses TRBV6-5 with TRBJ1-6; D is perhaps TRBD1 (6 bases). Looked up from germline, CDR1 is MNHEY and CDR2 is SVGAGI. The V end lost 3 bases, the J end lost 8 bases, and 14 bases lay between the germline ends. The CDR3 has 15 residues. CDR3 DNA sequence: TGTGCCAGCAGTTATACCGGACAGCCGGATTCACCCCTCCACTTT. It translates to CASSYTGQPDSPLHF.

This clonotype occurred many times. CDR3 sequence: CASSPGGGYGYTF. The DNA of the CDR3 is TGTGCCAGCAGCCCCGGGGGGGGCTATGGCTACACCTTC. The J gene is TRBJ1-2, the V gene TRBV7-3; D is possibly TRBD1 (5 bases). Germline V gives CDR1 SGHTA, CDR2 FQGTGA. Deletions cut 5 bases from V and 4 bases from J, with 11 bases between. This CDR3 spans 13 amino acids.

This clonotype was detected many times. The genes are TRBV14 and TRBJ2-2; D gene ambiguous. CDR3 length equals 12 residues. Germline V lookup: CDR1 SGHDN, CDR2 FVKESK. V was shortened by 1 base and J by 10 bases, with 7 bases between the two germline ends. The CDR3 loop reads CASSQVAAELFF. The CDR3 nucleotides read TGTGCCAGCAGCCAAGTCGCGGCGGAGCTGTTTTTT.

There are many counts of this clonotype. The J gene is TRBJ2-2, the V gene TRBV14; the match to TRBD1 covers 10 bases. The CDR3 contains 18 residues. Per the germline V gene, CDR1 is SGHDN and CDR2 is FVKESK. J gave up 2 bases and V 4 bases, and 10 bases lay outside the gene matches. CDR3 DNA sequence: TGTGCCAGCAGCCCCGTCGACAGGGGGCGTCTAAACACCGGGGAGCTGTTTTTT. This sequence encodes CASSPVDRGRLNTGELFF.

In this sample, this clonotype turned up once. This chain uses TRBV5-1 with TRBJ2-3; 12 bases agree with TRBD2. Germline CDR1 is SGHRS and CDR2 is YFSETQ. The CDR3 sequence is 15 residues long. V lost 0 bases to trimming and J lost 6 bases; unmatched junction nucleotides: 2. Here the CDR3 reads CASSLGLAGADTQYF. CDR3 bases: TGCGCCAGCAGCTTGGGACTAGCGGGAGCGGATACGCAGTATTTT.

This clonotype was recorded at least ten times. V and J are TRBV10-3 and TRBJ2-7, with D tentatively TRBD1 (6 bases). V was shortened by 11 bases and J by 5 bases, with 25 bases between the two germline ends. This CDR3 is 15 amino acids long. Germline CDR1 reads ENHRY; CDR2 reads SYGVKD. The CDR3 nucleotides are TGTGCCGTGAAGGATCCCCGGGACACGCGAGACGAGCAGTACTTC. Encoded protein: CAVKDPRDTRDEQYF.

Many counts were recorded for this clonotype. The chain employs TRBV21-1 and TRBJ1-4; TRBD1 is taken as the D call from the table, unchecked against the DNA. TRBV21-1 is termed a pseudogene. CDR3 length: 15 amino acids. Here the CDR3 DNA reads TGTGCCAGCAGCGAAAACAGGGGGATTGGTGAAAAACTGTTTTTT. This encodes CASSENRGIGEKLFF.

This clonotype was found many times. V and J are TRBV2 and TRBJ2-1; 8 nucleotides match TRBD2. From germline, CDR1 is SNHLY and CDR2 FYNNEI. The CDR3 has 14 residues. The trim removed 6 bases at V and 7 bases at J, leaving 8 bases unmatched. Here the CDR3 reads CASSPGTRVNEQFF. The CDR3, as DNA: TGTGCCAGCAGCCCTGGGACTAGAGTTAATGAGCAGTTCTTC.

This clonotype is deemed medium-sized (0.01 to 0.1%). The chain carries TRBV7-2 and TRBJ2-5; no reliable D call. CDR1 is SGHTA and CDR2 is FQGNSA in the germline V gene. V was shortened by 4 bases and J by 2 bases, with 2 bases between the two germline ends. The CDR3 totals 11 residues. The DNA for the CDR3 is TGTGCCAGCAGCTCTCAAGAGACCCAGTACTTC. Its protein product is CASSSQETQYF.

This clonotype was detected many times. The V gene is TRBV5-1, the J gene TRBJ2-6; D is unresolved. The germline CDR1 and CDR2 sequences are SGHRS and YFSETQ. V lost 5 bases and J 0 bases, leaving 12 bases between the germline ends. The CDR3 length is 16 residues. CDR3 amino acids: CASSSNVFSGANVLTF. The CDR3 DNA is TGCGCCAGCAGTTCTAATGTTTTCTCTGGGGCCAACGTCCTGACTTTC.

In its sample, this clonotype was seen many times. The chain carries TRBV9 and TRBJ1-5; D not certain. There are 15 residues in the CDR3. Germline V gene sequence: CDR1 SGDLS, CDR2 YYNGEE. V lost 5 bases to trimming and J lost 5 bases, with 17 bases between them. CDR3: CASRLSPPLDQPQHF. CDR3 nucleotide sequence: TGTGCCAGCAGACTCTCTCCCCCGTTGGATCAGCCCCAGCATTTT.

This clonotype was counted at least ten times. The chain joins TRBV4-2 to TRBJ2-7; 7 bases match TRBD1. The CDR3 loop spans 14 amino acids. CDR1 is LGHNA and CDR2 is YNFKEQ in the germline V gene. Germline trimming cut 0 bases from V and 4 bases from J; bases unmatched to any gene: 3. The CDR3 loop is CASSQDRQGYEQYF. CDR3 DNA: TGTGCCAGCAGCCAAGATAGACAGGGTTACGAGCAGTACTTC.

This clonotype was observed a few times. A much more abundant neighbour one base away suggests this may be a read error. The J gene is TRBJ2-2, the V gene TRBV7-2; D perhaps matches TRBD2 (5 bases). Per germline, CDR1 SGHTA and CDR2 FQGNSA. CDR3 length: 14 amino acids. The CDR3 bases are TGTGCCAGCAGCCCCAGAGTAGCCGCCGGGGAGCTGATTTTT. This encodes CASSPRVAAGELIF.

This clonotype was counted at least ten times. The chain is built from TRBV5-1 and TRBJ2-5, with TRBD2 identical over 16 bases. CDR3 size: 17 residues. The V segment lost 5 bases and the J segment 3 bases; nucleotides outside the gene matches: 7. CDR1 and CDR2 from the germline V gene are SGHRS and YFSETQ. DNA for the CDR3: TGCGCCAGCAGTCCGGGACTAGCGGGGGGGCCCGAAGAGACCCAGTACTTC. Protein sequence: CASSPGLAGGPEETQYF.

Ten or more counts support this clonotype. DNA of the CDR3: TGTGCCAGCTCAACGGCCCGAAGCACAGATACGCAGTATTTT. It codes for CASSTARSTDTQYF. The V call is TRBV18, the J call TRBJ2-3; D remains ambiguous. This CDR3 contains 14 residues. With 5 bases removed from V and 0 bases from J, the gap between germline ends came to 9 bases. The germline V gene encodes CDR1 KGHSH and CDR2 LQKENI.

This clonotype was counted at least ten times. The CDR3 DNA reads TGTGCCAGCAGTCCTTGGACAGGAAAGGACGAGCAGTACTTC. The encoded protein is CASSPWTGKDEQYF. The chain is built from TRBV27 and TRBJ2-7; 7 bases map to TRBD1. Per the germline V gene, CDR1 is MNHEY and CDR2 is SMNVEV (reference sequence). Unmatched junction bases numbered 9, after V lost 5 bases and J lost 5 bases. The CDR3 extends over 14 amino acids.